The present TCR beta chain was sequenced within a study of cytomegalovirus exposure and HLA in healthy donors (dated by TCRdb to about 2017). Context from the whole study: In an earlier analysis of under 750 of the donors, around 290 Gb of sequence data and 100 million or so unique TCR beta sequences from about 179 million T cells were reported. Roughly 5 DR-DQ haplotypes were handled as single units for association and clustering, since linkage in the cohort was strong. A later analysis re-analyzed previously published TCR beta repertoires from 666 donors and added high-resolution HLA genotyping to study TCR occurrence patterns. Class I and class II HLA loci were covered by the typing at four-digit resolution. All discovery cohort repertoires had been generated on a single sequencing platform. Alongside the repertoire data, information on donor age, sex, ethnicity and CMV serostatus was compiled. Rather than using new phenotypic data, the later analysis identified candidate immune exposures from TCR beta sequences and from how often those sequences occurred across donors. On average, approximately 250,000 unique TCR beta nucleotide sequences were sequenced per donor among roughly 430 genotyped donors of the cohort, with 15% to 20% of those sequences being non-productive. The study used immunosequencing to profile the T cell repertoires of approximately 690 subjects and linked those repertoires to cytomegalovirus serostatus. An early release that covered more than 550 HLA-typed donors contained approximately 290 gigabases of sequencing data and tens of millions of unique TCR sequences. High-throughput TCR immunosequencing, statistical association of individual TCRs with disease status, and machine learning were combined to predict cytomegalovirus infection status. The study aimed to test whether cataloging public T cell receptors could reveal signatures of past pathogen exposure. In a later genetic analysis, genome-wide SNP genotypes for about 55% of the roughly 670 donors were used, and that subset was treated as a discovery cohort. In an earlier analysis of 500 to 650 of the donors, high-throughput TCR beta sequencing was used to judge whether each TCR beta V gene segment behaved as functional or pseudogenic. A separate validation cohort of more than 100 different subjects was used in addition to the 666-subject first cohort. Of the roughly 400 genotyped donors, 65% to 90% were placed in the genetic ancestry cluster associated with self-reported Caucasian donors. Typing coverage differed by locus: A, B, C, DRB1 and DQB1 were typed in about 620-630 donors, DQA1 in about 560, DPA1 in 600 to 610, and DPB1 in roughly 470.

The investigation overall reported the following: Presence/absence analyses assumed roughly uniform sequencing depth across donors, an assumption that may not hold. Because counts were too low, seventeen rarely observed V segments, including chromosome 9 orphons, were excluded from the earlier analysis of some 540 of the donors. According to a later analysis, TCR association rates differed among HLA loci, with DRB1 alleles showing the most associated TCRs and HLA-C alleles showing the fewest. In this cohort, only TCR beta chains were sequenced, and detectable features were limited by the absence of alpha or paired-chain data. Several of the top co-occurrence clusters appeared to be linked to parvovirus B19, influenza, CMV and Epstein-Barr virus, according to a later analysis. According to a later analysis, most CMV-associated TCR beta chains appeared to be HLA-restricted, and the HLA associations seemed to be driven largely by CMV exposure. In an earlier analysis of under 600 of the donors, most TCR beta V segments were observed in productive rearrangements about 87% or about 30% of the time, broadly matching IMGT annotations. Immune exposure information for the cohort was limited to CMV serostatus. In a later analysis, HLA-associated TCR beta chains were found to be more clonally expanded and to have lower generation probabilities than equally common non-associated chains. In a later genetic analysis, fewer N-insertions in productive TCRs were reported among donors in an Asian-associated ancestry cluster than the roughly 700-donor mean. Correlated functional status among segregating V segments might be attributable to linkage disequilibrium, but an unknown experimental factor could not be ruled out. The authors suggested that the approach could potentially be extended to other disease states and immunological phenotypes. In a later genetic analysis, a missense DCLRE1C variant was associated with V-gene and J-gene trimming of TCR beta chains, and the association was replicated in an independent cohort. In vitro tests confirmed that three of the cytomegalovirus-associated TCR beta chains recognize cytomegalovirus antigens. Most TCR sequences were seen in very few donors, while some public TCRs were found in many individuals. A further reported finding was that TCR beta sequences accurately predicted the HLA-A and HLA-B alleles for most subjects in the first cohort. A cluster of highly shared sequence variants was judged likely to represent a technical artifact of the sequencing pipeline. HLA typing was unavailable for some donors at each locus, so association tests used only the typed subset. Assigning TCR associations to individual alleles was difficult when HLA alleles, especially DR and DQ, strongly co-occurred. The study listed 164 TCR beta chains as associated with cytomegalovirus. The classifier was reported to diagnose cytomegalovirus status with high specificity and sensitivity in both the original and validation cohorts. A later analysis associated some 17,000 TCR beta sequences with specific HLA alleles at a false discovery rate of 0.05.

Points on this clone: Its antigen is currently not known. The record has no base qualities; no much larger clone is one base away.

The cohort comprised fewer than 750 healthy bone marrow donors. At the time of sampling, every cohort member was nominally healthy, though immune exposures that went unrecorded were likely present. The donor was CMV seronegative and belonged to the group of roughly 330 seronegative cohort members. A peripheral blood sample was provided by each donor, and peripheral blood mononuclear cells were used for TCR beta sequencing. Genomic DNA was extracted from the blood cell samples with the Qiagen DNeasy Blood Extraction Kit. Receptor libraries were prepared by the immunoSEQ multiplex PCR assay. For the multiplex PCR, a mixture combining 60 forward primers for TCR Vbeta segments and 13 reverse primers for TCR Jbeta segments was used. Amplification of the CDR3 region of rearranged TCR beta genes was performed with a multiplex PCR assay on genomic DNA. The Illumina HiSeq System was used to sequence the amplified TCR beta libraries as 87-base-pair reads. On the authors' methods: Across the 670 or so repertoires, a later analysis counted 80 million or so unique TCR beta chains, approximately 12 million of which were shared by at least two donors. To remove PCR and sequencing errors, raw reads were error-corrected and collapsed into unique sequences using a nearest-neighbor algorithm that merged closely related sequences. V, D and J gene segments were assigned by aligning CDR3 sequences to IMGT reference sequences. For a sequence to be retained, a match of at least six nucleotides was required to both a V gene segment and a J gene segment. A rearrangement counted as productive if the CDR3 had no stop codons and remained in frame with V and J, and every other rearrangement counted as non-productive. CDR3 was defined by IMGT convention, running from the second conserved V-encoded cysteine to the conserved J-encoded phenylalanine. In an earlier analysis of around 640 of the donors, sequences lacking an unambiguous match to a single V gene segment were excluded. An earlier analysis of several hundred of the donors called V segments functional above 56.7% productive rearrangements and segregating when the between-donor standard deviation exceeded 5%. A statistical classification framework was developed to diagnose cytomegalovirus status using the catalog of TCR beta chain sequences. V and J gene assignment, in a later analysis, came from comparing TCR nucleotide sequences with IMGT/GENE-DB human TR gene sequences. The TCRdist pipeline was used in a later analysis to assign CDR3 sequences and most-parsimonious VDJ recombination scenarios. In a later analysis, each TCR beta chain was defined by its CDR3 amino acid sequence together with its V-gene family, and reads without a unique V-gene family were excluded. As a way to deal with suspected cross-contamination and a sequencing artifact, a later analysis dropped over 550 nucleotide sequences that were highly shared and had low generation probability. In a later analysis, a clonal expansion index was calculated for each public chain from normalized within-repertoire ranks of inferred template counts. In a later analysis, generation probabilities were computed using a VDJ recombination model fitted to out-of-frame rearrangements, and the results were checked against IGoR. In a later analysis, hypergeometric tests were used to score TCR-TCR, TCR-HLA and TCR-CMV co-occurrence, with a repertoire-size bias correction applied to TCR pairs. False discovery rates were estimated in a later analysis by permuting HLA or CMV assignments 20 times. A later analysis grouped co-occurring TCRs with DBSCAN, adding TCRdist sequence similarity when clustering within HLA-allele-positive subsets. Repertoires with fewer than 30,000 or more than 120,000 public chains, plus five repertoires with anomalous nucleotide sharing, were excluded from co-occurrence clustering. Imported from immuneACCESS, the table was reduced by TCRdb to in-frame sequences with V and J called. These copies leave out some clones; in studies compared against another copy, an unresolved V gene accounts for under half, and the cause of the remainder is not known. D and trimming come from the DNA, and the V and J calls and clone size come from that table. This sample has some 160,000 clones in its table, and around 80% of those were observed once. Around 5.7% of the sample is held by the ten biggest clonotypes.

The specimen sequenced was PBMCs. The sequence derives from a man between 40 and 49 years old in good health and CMV-seronegative.

The CDR3 sequence is CAWSPAGPHEQYF. The nucleotides read TGTGCCTGGAGTCCGGCAGGGCCCCACGAGCAGTACTTC. Recombination joined TRBV30 with TRBJ2-7, with TRBD1 as a weak D call on 5 bases. The germline V gene (reference sequence) provides CDR1 GTSNPN and CDR2 SVGIG. Cut back by 2 bases and 5 bases, the V and J ends lie 13 bases apart. Including the terminal cysteine and phenylalanine, the CDR3 comprises 13 residues. The retained sequence is limited to the CDR3, 39 bases, with the frame set at the first base.